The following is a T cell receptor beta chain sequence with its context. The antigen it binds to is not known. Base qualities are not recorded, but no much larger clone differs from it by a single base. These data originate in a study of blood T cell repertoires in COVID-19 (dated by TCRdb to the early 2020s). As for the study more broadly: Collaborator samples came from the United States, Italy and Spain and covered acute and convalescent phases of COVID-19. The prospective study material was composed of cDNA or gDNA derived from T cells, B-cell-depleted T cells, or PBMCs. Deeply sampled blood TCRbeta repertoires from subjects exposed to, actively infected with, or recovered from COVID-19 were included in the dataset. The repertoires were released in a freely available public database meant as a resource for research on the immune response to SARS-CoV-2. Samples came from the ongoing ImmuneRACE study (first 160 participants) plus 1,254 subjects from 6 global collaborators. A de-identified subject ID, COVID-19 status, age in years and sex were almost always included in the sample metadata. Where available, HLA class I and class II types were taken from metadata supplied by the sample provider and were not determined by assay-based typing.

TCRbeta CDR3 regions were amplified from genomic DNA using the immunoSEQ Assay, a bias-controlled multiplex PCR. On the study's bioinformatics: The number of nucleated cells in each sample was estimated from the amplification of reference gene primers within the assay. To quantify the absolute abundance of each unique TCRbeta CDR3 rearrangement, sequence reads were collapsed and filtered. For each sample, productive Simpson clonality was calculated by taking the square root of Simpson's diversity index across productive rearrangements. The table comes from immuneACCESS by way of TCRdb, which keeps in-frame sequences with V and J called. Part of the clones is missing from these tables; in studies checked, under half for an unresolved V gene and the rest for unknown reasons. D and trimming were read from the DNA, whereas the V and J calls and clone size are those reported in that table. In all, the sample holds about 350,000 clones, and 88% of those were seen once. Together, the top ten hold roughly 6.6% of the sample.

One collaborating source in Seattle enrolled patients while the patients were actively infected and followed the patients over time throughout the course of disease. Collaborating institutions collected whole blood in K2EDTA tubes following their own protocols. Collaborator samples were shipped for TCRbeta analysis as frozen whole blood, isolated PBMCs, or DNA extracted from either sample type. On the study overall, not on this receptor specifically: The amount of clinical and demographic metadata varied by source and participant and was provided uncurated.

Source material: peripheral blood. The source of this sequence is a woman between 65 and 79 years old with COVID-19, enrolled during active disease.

The CDR3 is CATSVGLNNEQFF. The DNA sequence is given as TGTGCCACCAGTGTGGGACTCAACAATGAGCAGTTCTTC. The chain joins TRBV24-1 to TRBJ2-1; a tentative D call is TRBD2 (6 bases match). V loses 5 bases, J loses 5 bases, and the germline ends lie 9 bases apart. CDR1 and CDR2 were assigned from the germline V gene as KGHDR and SFDVKD. Counted from cysteine to phenylalanine, this CDR3 has 13 amino acids. Only CDR3 DNA remains: 39 bases, in frame from the first base.